This section outlines one T cell receptor (beta chain) sequence together with its context. What it recognizes is unknown. The sample originates from a study of T cell responses to AZD1222 COVID-19 vaccine. CDR3 length equals 15 residues. Germline V gives CDR1 SGHRS, CDR2 YFSETQ. Trimming left V 2 bases short and J 2 bases short, with 14 bases between. Clones were sequenced by immunoSEQ multiplex PCR, and TCRdb holds only the in-frame ones, with some missing. The sample has approximately 150,000 clones; about 91% are singletons. General study findings and limits: CD4 TCRs linked to vaccination spanned spike, dominating at 160-218 and 743-854.

The TCR comes from an adult who received the AZD1222 COVID-19 vaccine. The starting material was peripheral blood, obtained 28 days after the second AZD1222 dose. The V gene is TRBV5-1, the J gene TRBJ2-7; tentative D call: TRBD2 (6 bases). The CDR3 sequence is CASSLGTQIAYEQYF. The CDR3 DNA reads as TGCGCCAGCAGCTTAGGGACTCAAATTGCCTACGAGCAGTACTTC.